This TCR beta chain was captured in a study of blood T cell repertoires in COVID-19. Across the whole study: The United States, Italy and Spain supplied acute and convalescent COVID-19 samples. The analysed material was cDNA or gDNA that came from T cells, B-cell-depleted T cells, or PBMCs.

In the original workflow: Reference gene primer amplification yielded estimated nucleated cell counts. Generated by immunoSEQ multiplex PCR, the TCRdb table keeps only in-frame clones and is missing some. The D gene and trimming were derived from the DNA, and the V and J assignments and clone size from that table. The sample consists of approximately 100,000 clones, over 70% of them appearing once. CDR3 length: 14 amino acids. V lost 4 bases to trimming and J lost 5 bases; unmatched junction nucleotides: 3. Germline V CDR1 and CDR2: SGHNT, YENEEA. The sequencing sample was made of peripheral blood. This TCR was sampled from a woman over 75 with acute or convalescent COVID-19. The chain recombines TRBV11-3 with TRBJ2-2; 8 bases map to TRBD1. Here the CDR3 DNA reads TGTGCCAGCAGCTCGGACAGGGTAACCGGGGAGCTGTTTTTT. Encoded protein: CASSSDRVTGELFF.